These 14 T cell receptor beta chains were sequenced from one sample in a study of neurological immune-mediated disorders. TCRdb re-analysed the 5' RACE reads in MiXCR, keeping a single row per CDR3 protein. The top ten hold around 1.1% of the sample, which has some 86,000 distinct CDR3 sequences, just over 2.5% seen once. Sequenced sample: PBMCs. All receptors derive from a woman in her 30s with multiple sclerosis.

Many counts were recorded for this clonotype. J is TRBJ1-2 and V is TRBV28; TRBD1 matches at 8 bases. This CDR3 contains 13 residues. Germline values: CDR1 MDHEN, CDR2 SYDVKM. V lost 8 bases and J lost 4; bases outside the gene matches: 6. CDR3 sequence reads: CASGSQGAYGYTF. The CDR3 DNA sequence: TGTGCCAGCGGAAGCCAGGGGGCCTATGGCTACACCTTC.

Ten or more counts support this clonotype. The V and J genes are TRBV25-1 and TRBJ1-1; D gene unclear. Germline loops: CDR1 MGHDK, CDR2 SYGVNS. Trimming cost V 1 base and J 7 bases, with 7 bases left between them. The CDR3 runs to 12 residues. The CDR3 loop is CASSELGIEAFF. DNA for the CDR3: TGTGCCAGCAGTGAATTGGGAATTGAAGCTTTCTTT.

To note about this clonotype: This may be a read error: a much more frequent sequence differs by one nucleotide. The V gene is TRBV19, the J gene TRBJ2-2; 8 bases are a match to TRBD2. The V and J ends lost 8 bases and 7 bases, in that order; junction bases with no gene match: 9. The CDR3 runs to 14 residues. Looked up from germline, CDR1 is LNHDA and CDR2 is SQIVND (reference sequence). As DNA, the CDR3 is TGTGCCAGTGGGTCAGCGGGAGAGATCGGGGAGCTGTTTTTT. This gives the protein CASGSAGEIGELFF.

This clonotype showed up many times. The CDR3 is CASSDVFSYEQYF. The CDR3 DNA reads as TGTGCCAGCAGTGATGTCTTCTCCTACGAGCAGTACTTC. The V call is TRBV2, the J call TRBJ2-7, with unresolved D. Trimming shortened V by 3 bases and J by 0 bases, and 6 bases separated the two germline ends. CDR3 length equals 13 residues. CDR1 and CDR2 from the germline V gene are SNHLY and FYNNEI.

This clonotype was detected a few times. This may be a read error, as it is one base from a much larger clone. The rearrangement links TRBV2 to TRBJ1-3; D is possibly TRBD1 (6 bases). This CDR3 has 16 residues. Trimming took 7 bases from V and 1 from J, leaving 17 bases between them. The V gene's germline CDR1 is SNHLY and CDR2 FYNNEI. CDR3 sequence reads: CASTTKGGLSGNTIYF. For the CDR3, the DNA is TGTGCCAGCACCACGAAAGGGGGTTTATCTGGAAACACCATATATTTT.

This clonotype was recorded many times. The chain couples TRBV7-2 to TRBJ2-3; possible D gene TRBD2, 5 bases. The CDR3 is 13 amino acids. Germline V gene data show CDR1 as SGHTA and CDR2 as FQGNSA. V lost 5 bases to trimming and J lost 5 bases, with 11 bases between them. The CDR3 DNA reads TGTGCCAGCAGCGCTCTTGCGGGAGATACGCAGTATTTT. Translated, it gives CASSALAGDTQYF.

This clonotype occurred many times. This sequence joins TRBV24-1 and TRBJ2-1; D may correspond to TRBD1 or TRBD2 (5 bases each). Germline assignment: CDR1 KGHDR and CDR2 SFDVKD. The germline V and J ends were trimmed by 4 bases and 0 bases, with 12 bases remaining between them. The CDR3 is 16 residues long. CDR3 in DNA: TGTGCCACCAGTGACCCGGGGCCGAGCTCCTACAATGAGCAGTTCTTC. Translating gives CATSDPGPSSYNEQFF.

This clonotype was picked up many times. This chain links TRBV2 with TRBJ2-1; perhaps TRBD1 as D (5 bases). Germline V gene sequence: CDR1 SNHLY, CDR2 FYNNEI. V was cut by 9 bases and J by 0 bases, with 9 bases left in between. The CDR3 is made up of 13 amino acids. CDR3 in amino acids: CARGQSSYNEQFF. The CDR3, as DNA: TGTGCCAGGGGGCAGAGCTCCTACAATGAGCAGTTCTTC. The full variable domain, with the rest looked up from reference TRBV2 and TRBJ2-1, is EPEVTQTPSHQVTQMGQEVILRCVPISNHLYFYWYRQILGQKVEFLVSFYNNEISEKSEIFDDQFSVERPDGSNFTLKIRSTKLEDSAMYFCARGQSSYNEQFFGPGTRLTVL.

This clonotype was seen at least ten times. The rearrangement joins TRBV5-1 to TRBJ1-2, with 10 bases fitting TRBD1. The CDR3 length is 15 residues. The trim removed 3 bases at V and 4 bases at J, leaving 6 bases unmatched. Germline lookup yields CDR1 SGHRS and CDR2 YFSETQ. The CDR3 nucleotides read TGCGCCAGCAGCTCAGGGACAGGGGTTACCTATGGCTACACCTTC. Translation: CASSSGTGVTYGYTF.

This clonotype was seen ten or more times. This chain connects TRBV20-1 to TRBJ1-4; no firm D call. V lost 3 bases and J lost 4, with 18 bases in between. Germline CDR1 is DFQATT and CDR2 is SNEGSKA (reference sequence). The CDR3 is 16 amino acids. In nucleotides, the CDR3 is TGCAGTGCTAGGTTGGCGTCGAGGGCCCGTAATGAAAAACTGTTTTTT. Its translation: CSARLASRARNEKLFF.

This clonotype was observed at least ten times. This sequence joins TRBV20-1 and TRBJ1-4; D not certain. The CDR3 runs 15 residues. The germline V and J ends were trimmed by 5 bases and 2 bases, with 15 bases remaining between them. Germline lookup yields CDR1 DFQATT and CDR2 SNEGSKA (reference sequence). The CDR3 DNA follows: TGCAGTGCTCCCGATCCGAGGGCGACTAATGAAAAACTGTTTTTT. Residues: CSAPDPRATNEKLFF.

This clonotype showed up many times. This chain's CDR3 is CASSPSAWFVGTEAFF. The CDR3 DNA sequence: TGTGCCAGCAGCCCCAGTGCTTGGTTTGTGGGCACTGAAGCTTTCTTT. This sequence joins TRBV11-2 and TRBJ1-1; D not certain. Per the germline V gene, CDR1 is SGHAT and CDR2 is FQNNGV. The germline V and J ends were trimmed by 5 bases and 4 bases, with 20 bases remaining between them. This CDR3 comprises 16 residues.

This clonotype has a count of ten or more. This rearrangement joins TRBV7-6 to TRBJ2-1; 14 bases fit TRBD2. CDR3 size: 20 residues. V lost 5 bases to trimming and J lost 4 bases; unmatched junction nucleotides: 16. The germline CDR1 and CDR2 sequences are SGHVS and FNYEAQ. For the CDR3, the DNA is TGTGCCAGCAGCCCTCAAACCGACCCGGGACTAGCGGGAGTTTACAATGAGCAGTTCTTC. Translating it yields CASSPQTDPGLAGVYNEQFF.

This clonotype was counted ten times or more. V usage is TRBV7-2 and J usage is TRBJ2-7; D gene uncertain. V was shortened by 3 bases and J by 0 bases, with 9 bases between the two germline ends. This CDR3 is built from 14 residues. Germline CDR1 SGHTA, CDR2 FQGNSA. The CDR3: CASSFDGISYEQYF. DNA for the CDR3: TGTGCCAGCAGCTTTGACGGAATCTCCTACGAGCAGTACTTC.